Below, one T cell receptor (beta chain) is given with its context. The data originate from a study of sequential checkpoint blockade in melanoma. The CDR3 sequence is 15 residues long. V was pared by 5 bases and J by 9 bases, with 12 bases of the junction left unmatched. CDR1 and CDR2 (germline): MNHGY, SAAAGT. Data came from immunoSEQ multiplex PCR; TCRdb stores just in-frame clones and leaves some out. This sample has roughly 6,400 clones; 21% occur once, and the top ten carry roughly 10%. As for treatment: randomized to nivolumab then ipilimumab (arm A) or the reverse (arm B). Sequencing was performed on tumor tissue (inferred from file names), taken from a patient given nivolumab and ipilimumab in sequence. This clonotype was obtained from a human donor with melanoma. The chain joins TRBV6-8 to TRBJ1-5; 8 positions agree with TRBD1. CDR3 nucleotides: TGTGCCAGCAGTCACAAAGGACAGGGTTTGGTGCCCCAGCATTTT. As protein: CASSHKGQGLVPQHF.